These 30 T cell receptor beta chains were all obtained from the same sample, sequenced in a study of PD-1 blockade in classical Hodgkin lymphoma (dated by TCRdb to 2018 to 2021). The protocol used for the library was the immunoSEQ multiplex PCR assay. TCRdb's version of the immuneACCESS table is confined to in-frame rearrangements and falls short of the full clone set. An unresolved V gene accounts for under half of the shortfall where checked; the remainder is of unknown origin. In this sample the table shows some 41,000 clones, approximately 86% of which occur a single time. 6.5% to 9.5% of the sample rests with the top ten. This specimen's time point label, interpreted: cycle 2 day 1 (C2D1) of nivolumab. Every trial patient had relapsed following autologous stem cell transplantation, and prior brentuximab vedotin exposure was what differed among cohorts A, B and C. Sequenced material: peripheral blood mononuclear cells (PBMCs), taken before the second cycle of nivolumab. The receptor set was obtained from a human donor with classical Hodgkin lymphoma.

The chain couples TRBV28 to TRBJ2-4; D call uncertain. The germline gives CDR1 MDHEN, CDR2 SYDVKM. V was trimmed by 5 bases and J by 8 bases, leaving 10 bases between them. CDR3 length: 12 amino acids. DNA for the CDR3: TGTGCCAGCAGTCTTACAACGCACATTCAGTACTTC. Its translation: CASSLTTHIQYF. Supplemented by reference TRBV28 and TRBJ2-4, the full variable domain reads DVKVTQSSRYLVKRTGEKVFLECVQDMDHENMFWYRQDPGLGLRLIYFSYDVKMKEKGDIPEGYSVSREKKERFSLILESASTNQTSMYLCASSLTTHIQYFGAGTRLSVL.

V usage is TRBV9 and J usage is TRBJ2-7; possible D gene TRBD2, 5 bases. Germline V gives CDR1 SGDLS, CDR2 YYNGEE. With 0 bases removed from V and 3 bases from J, the gap between germline ends came to 7 bases. This CDR3 is 13 amino acids long. CDR3 in amino acids: CASSVDGNYEQYF. The CDR3 DNA sequence: TGTGCCAGCAGCGTAGACGGGAACTACGAGCAGTACTTC.

J is TRBJ2-7 and V is TRBV18; 12 nucleotides agree with TRBD2. CDR1 is KGHSH and CDR2 is LQKENI in the germline V gene. With 5 bases clipped from V and 3 bases from J, the junction kept 11 bases outside the gene matches. The CDR3 covers 17 residues. CDR3: CASSETLLAGGLYEQYF. The CDR3 DNA follows: TGTGCCAGCTCAGAAACCCTACTAGCGGGAGGTCTCTACGAGCAGTACTTC.

The chain joins TRBV9 to TRBJ2-1, with a tentative D call TRBD2 (5 bases). The CDR3 is made up of 11 amino acids. Per the germline V gene, CDR1 is SGDLS and CDR2 is YYNGEE. V lost 4 bases to trimming and J lost 9 bases, with 8 bases between them. For the CDR3, the DNA is TGTGCCAGCAGCTTCCGGGGTGAGCAGTTCTTC. Its protein is CASSFRGEQFF. Looking up the rest from reference TRBV9 and TRBJ2-1 gives the full variable domain: DSGVTQTPKHLITATGQRVTLRCSPRSGDLSVYWYQQSLDQGLQFLIQYYNGEERAKGNILERFSAQQFPDLHSELNLSSLELGDSALYFCASSFRGEQFFGPGTRLTVL.

This clone was recorded once. The chain has TRBV27 and TRBJ1-2; tentatively, D is TRBD1 (6 bases). Germline V lookup: CDR1 MNHEY, CDR2 SMNVEV (reference sequence). V lost 6 bases, J lost 2 bases, and 16 bases lay in between. The CDR3 loop spans 15 amino acids. Here the CDR3 DNA reads TGTGCCAGCAGCACCACAGGGACGGTAAACTATGGCTACACCTTC. Translating gives CASSTTGTVNYGYTF.

The chain employs TRBV9 and TRBJ2-7; D assignment may be TRBD1 or TRBD2 (7 bases each). The germline gives CDR1 SGDLS, CDR2 YYNGEE. CDR3 length: 15 residues. V was cut by 4 bases and J by 0 bases, with 14 bases left in between. CDR3 loop: CASSPGGGLSYEQYF. The CDR3 region has the DNA TGTGCCAGCAGCCCAGGGGGGGGCCTCTCCTACGAGCAGTACTTC.

The V call is TRBV18, the J call TRBJ2-4, with a weak D call TRBD1 (6 bases). V was cut by 6 bases and J by 8 bases, with 14 bases left in between. The CDR3 has 13 residues. Germline CDR1 and CDR2: KGHSH and LQKENI. The CDR3 bases are TGTGCCAGCTCCCAAACCTCAGGGGACATTCAGTACTTC. This gives the protein CASSQTSGDIQYF.

The V call is TRBV19, the J call TRBJ1-5; D is unresolved. V lost 4 bases, J lost 11 bases, and 12 bases lay in between. Germline CDR1 LNHDA, CDR2 SQIVND (reference sequence). This CDR3 spans 12 amino acids. The CDR3: CASSTPPGAQHF. CDR3 coding DNA: TGTGCCAGTAGTACCCCTCCCGGGGCCCAGCATTTT.

This chain's CDR3 is CASFRTGDLNTEAFF. The CDR3 DNA is TGTGCCAGCTTTAGGACAGGGGATTTGAACACTGAAGCTTTCTTT. The chain combines TRBV2 with TRBJ1-1; 9 bases align to TRBD1. Germline values: CDR1 SNHLY, CDR2 FYNNEI. V gave up 8 bases and J gave up 0 bases; unmatched junction bases: 7. This CDR3 has 15 amino acids.

The chain uses TRBV7-9 and TRBJ1-4; D is unclear. The CDR3 has 13 residues. Germline CDR1 is SEHNR and CDR2 is FQNEAQ (reference sequence). V was clipped by 0 bases and J by 8 bases, with 7 bases between them. The CDR3 spells CASSLASVEKLFF. For the CDR3, the DNA is TGTGCCAGCAGCTTAGCGAGTGTGGAAAAACTGTTTTTT.

This rearrangement joins TRBV28 to TRBJ1-1, with TRBD1 matching 7 bases. Germline V gives CDR1 MDHEN, CDR2 SYDVKM. The CDR3 runs 13 residues. Trimming took 7 bases from V and 0 from J; bases not matched to a gene: 2. CDR3: CASMGQLNTEAFF. The CDR3 DNA is TGTGCCAGCATGGGACAGTTGAACACTGAAGCTTTCTTT. The complete variable domain, with remaining parts taken from reference TRBV28 and TRBJ1-1, reads DVKVTQSSRYLVKRTGEKVFLECVQDMDHENMFWYRQDPGLGLRLIYFSYDVKMKEKGDIPEGYSVSREKKERFSLILESASTNQTSMYLCASMGQLNTEAFFGQGTRLTVV.

The rearrangement links TRBV5-8 to TRBJ2-4; TRBD1 matches 7 bases. This CDR3 region has 14 residues. CDR1 SGHTS and CDR2 YDEGEE come from the germline V gene. V shed 2 bases, J shed 7 bases, and the junction held 6 bases outside the gene matches. CDR3 DNA: TGTGCCAGCAGCTTCCCGACAGGGTACAACATTCAGTACTTC. Its translation: CASSFPTGYNIQYF.

The V gene is TRBV5-1, the J gene TRBJ1-5, with D unclear. Trimming pared 2 bases from V and 0 bases from J, leaving 6 bases between. Germline lookup yields CDR1 SGHRS and CDR2 YFSETQ. This CDR3 contains 14 residues. This chain's CDR3 is CASSFDGSNQPQHF. Written as DNA, the CDR3 is TGCGCCAGCAGCTTCGATGGTAGCAATCAGCCCCAGCATTTT.

V gene TRBV7-3 combines with J gene TRBJ2-1, with unresolved D. The CDR3 loop spans 11 amino acids. The germline gives CDR1 SGHTA, CDR2 FQGTGA. Trimming pared 2 bases from V and 9 bases from J, leaving 5 bases between. CDR3 protein: CASSLGPEQFF. As DNA, the CDR3 is TGTGCCAGCAGCTTAGGACCTGAGCAGTTCTTC.

The genes are TRBV27 and TRBJ1-2; a weak D match, TRBD1 (5 bases). The CDR3 consists of 15 residues. Germline CDR1 and CDR2: MNHEY and SMNVEV (reference sequence). Trimming left V 1 base short and J 4 bases short, with 13 bases between. The DNA for the CDR3 is TGTGCCAGCAGTTTATGGTCAGGGAAAATCTATGGCTACACCTTC. Protein sequence: CASSLWSGKIYGYTF.

The chain links TRBV28 to TRBJ1-2; D gene uncertain. V was cut by 7 bases and J by 4 bases, with 10 bases left in between. The CDR3 loop spans 12 amino acids. Per the germline V gene, CDR1 is MDHEN and CDR2 is SYDVKM. CDR3 sequence: CASTLTAYGYTF. For the CDR3, the DNA is TGTGCCAGCACCCTGACTGCCTATGGCTACACCTTC.

The chain has TRBV11-3 and TRBJ2-3; tentative D call: TRBD2 (5 bases). The CDR3 totals 14 residues. The germline gives CDR1 SGHNT, CDR2 YENEEA. The V gene lost 6 bases and the J gene lost 4 bases, with 14 bases spanning the gap. The CDR3 here is CASRSRELPDTQYF. The DNA of the CDR3 is TGTGCCAGCAGGTCCCGGGAATTGCCAGATACGCAGTATTTT.

The rearrangement links TRBV11-2 to TRBJ2-2; tentative D call: TRBD1 (6 bases). The CDR3 extends over 14 amino acids. Germline CDR1 reads SGHAT; CDR2 reads FQNNGV. Trimming removed 7 bases from V and 7 bases from J, with 16 bases in between. The CDR3 DNA reads TGTGCCAGCAAAACCTCAGGGGTGGACGGGGAGCTGTTTTTT. Residues: CASKTSGVDGELFF.

This chain connects TRBV28 to TRBJ1-5, with D maybe TRBD1 (6 bases). CDR1 and CDR2 from the germline V gene are MDHEN and SYDVKM. There are 14 residues in the CDR3. V was clipped by 7 bases and J by 5 bases, with 15 bases between them. CDR3 sequence: CASNSRTDYQPQHF. The DNA for the CDR3 is TGTGCCAGCAATTCTAGGACAGATTATCAGCCCCAGCATTTT.

The chain links TRBV9 to TRBJ2-6; 8 nucleotides line up with TRBD2. The V gene's germline CDR1 is SGDLS and CDR2 YYNGEE. J gave up 2 bases and V 3 bases, and 13 bases lay outside the gene matches. This CDR3 region has 19 residues. The CDR3 is CASSAPRGASGPGANVLTF. CDR3 nucleotide sequence: TGTGCCAGCAGCGCTCCTCGGGGTGCTAGCGGGCCTGGGGCCAACGTCCTGACTTTC.

Points on this clone: Other DNA sequences within the sample encode an identical CDR3. The rearrangement uses TRBV19 and TRBJ1-2; D ambiguous. Germline CDR1 and CDR2: LNHDA and SQIVND (reference sequence). CDR3 length: 14 residues. V shed 4 bases and J shed 2 bases, with 11 bases lying between them. The CDR3 is CASSTRTVNYGYTF. Here the CDR3 DNA reads TGTGCCAGTAGTACACGGACGGTGAACTATGGCTACACCTTC.

The chain is built from TRBV27 and TRBJ2-7, with 12 bases aligning to TRBD2. V gave up 4 bases and J gave up 3 bases; unmatched junction bases: 4. This CDR3 has 15 amino acids. From germline, CDR1 is MNHEY and CDR2 SMNVEV (reference sequence). The CDR3 coding sequence is TGTGCCAGCAGTTACGGACTAGCGGGAAACTACGAGCAGTACTTC. It specifies CASSYGLAGNYEQYF.

This rearrangement joins TRBV9 to TRBJ2-3; D not certain. Trimming cost V 0 bases and J 0 bases, with 8 bases left between them. CDR1 is SGDLS and CDR2 is YYNGEE in the germline V gene. The CDR3 runs 15 residues. The CDR3 DNA follows: TGTGCCAGCAGCGTAGCGCCAACCAGCACAGATACGCAGTATTTT. Encoded protein: CASSVAPTSTDTQYF.

This chain uses TRBV27 with TRBJ2-2; unclear D gene. Germline CDR1 reads MNHEY; CDR2 reads SMNVEV (reference sequence). The CDR3 sequence is 12 residues long. V lost 5 bases and J lost 6, with 7 bases in between. CDR3 amino acids: CASSINSGELFF. DNA for the CDR3: TGTGCCAGCAGTATCAATTCCGGGGAGCTGTTTTTT.

The chain uses TRBV29-1 and TRBJ2-7; no reliable D call. The CDR3 covers 11 residues. V was trimmed by 4 bases and J by 6 bases, leaving 10 bases between them. Germline CDR1 reads SQVTM; CDR2 reads ANQGSEA. In DNA, the CDR3 is TGCAGCGTTGTAAACGGTGCCGAGCAGTACTTC. It specifies CSVVNGAEQYF.

This chain links TRBV18 with TRBJ2-5, with a possible D match to TRBD2 (5 bases). CDR3 size: 12 residues. CDR1 is KGHSH and CDR2 is LQKENI in the germline V gene. V was shortened by 5 bases and J by 3 bases, with 7 bases between the two germline ends. CDR3 bases: TGTGCCAGCTCAAACGGGGAAGAGACCCAGTACTTC. Protein product: CASSNGEETQYF.

The chain joins TRBV5-6 to TRBJ2-7; tentatively, D is TRBD1 or TRBD2 (5 bases each). Trimming left V 4 bases short and J 2 bases short, with 13 bases between. The CDR3 length is 14 residues. Germline CDR1 reads SGHDT; CDR2 reads YYEEEE. CDR3 residues: CASSRGLDTYEQYF. The CDR3 coding sequence is TGTGCCAGCAGCCGAGGACTGGACACCTACGAGCAGTACTTC.

The V call is TRBV15, the J call TRBJ2-1; 8 bases agree with TRBD2. From germline, CDR1 is LNHNV and CDR2 YYDKDF (reference sequence). With 6 bases clipped from V and 1 base from J, the junction kept 14 bases outside the gene matches. The CDR3 has 18 residues. The DNA of the CDR3 is TGTGCCACCAGGACCCGCGGCGGGGGGATAGAATCCTACAATGAGCAGTTCTTC. It encodes CATRTRGGGIESYNEQFF.

In regard to this clone: Other DNA variants within this sample encode the same CDR3. The chain combines TRBV30 with TRBJ2-5; D not certain. The CDR3 totals 11 residues. In germline, CDR1 is GTSNPN, CDR2 SVGIG (reference sequence). Trimming pared 0 bases from V and 4 bases from J, leaving 3 bases between. CDR3 protein: CAWSVGETQYF. CDR3 DNA sequence: TGTGCCTGGAGTGTGGGAGAGACCCAGTACTTC.

The chain employs TRBV30 and TRBJ2-1; 10 nucleotides align to TRBD2. CDR3 size: 14 residues. The trim removed 8 bases at V and 12 bases at J, leaving 16 bases unmatched. Germline V gene data show CDR1 as GTSNPN and CDR2 as SVGIG (reference sequence). The CDR3 region has the DNA TGTGCCGGCGAGGGAGGGCTAGCGGGAGTGGGGCAGTTCTTC. Translated, it gives CAGEGGLAGVGQFF.